One and the same sample provided the 26 T cell receptor beta chains below, sequenced in a study of T cell clonality in common variable immunodeficiency. Profiled with immunoSEQ multiplex PCR; TCRdb holds only in-frame clones, not every one. Observed in the sample are about 45,000 clones, none of them singletons. Material for sequencing was peripheral blood mononuclear cells. All receptors derive from a person between 18 and 75 years old in good health.

This clone occurred many times. The read stops 3 residues short of the end of the CDR3; the missing end is completed from the germline J gene. The gene calls are TRBV7-9 and TRBJ1-2, with D uncertain. From germline, CDR1 is SEHNR and CDR2 FQNEAQ (reference sequence). The CDR3 runs to 14 residues. Deletions cut 2 bases from V and 0 bases from J, with 7 bases between. CDR3 protein: CASSLRDSNYGYTF. Partial CDR3 DNA: TGTGCCAGCAGCTTAAGAGACTCTAACTATGGC.

About this clone: Given a much more abundant clone one base away, this may be a read error. The read falls 3 residues short of the CDR3 end, and the missing part is taken from the germline J gene. The chain joins TRBV19 to TRBJ1-2; 9 nucleotides agree with TRBD1. This CDR3 region has 13 residues. The germline V gene encodes CDR1 LNHDA and CDR2 SQIVND (reference sequence). CDR3 DNA, as far as it was read: TGTGCCAGTAGTAGGACAGGGGTTCGCGGC. It yields the protein CASSRTGVRG. The whole CDR3 sequence reads CASSRTGVRGYTF.

Ten or more counts support this clone. The sequenced fragment ends 3 residues before the CDR3 boundary, so the rest is inferred from the germline J gene. This chain joins TRBV24-1 and TRBJ1-2; perhaps TRBD1 as D (5 bases). V was clipped by 5 bases and J by 1 base, with 13 bases between them. This CDR3 region has 15 residues. CDR1 is KGHDR and CDR2 is SFDVKD in the germline V gene. CDR3 amino acids: CATSAQDGRNYGYTF. CDR3 DNA, as far as it was read: TGTGCCACCAGTGCACAGGACGGACGTAACTATGGC.

There are many counts of this clone. Sequencing ends 3 residues short of the CDR3 end; the germline J gene provides the rest. The genes are TRBV20-1 and TRBJ2-7; D is unresolved. CDR1 DFQATT and CDR2 SNEGSKA come from the germline V gene (reference sequence). Trimming left V 3 bases short and J 0 bases short, with 9 bases between. The CDR3 is 13 residues long. Partial CDR3 DNA: TGCAGTGCTAGGTCGATAGACTCCTACGAG. Translated: CSARSIDSYE. The whole CDR3 protein reads CSARSIDSYEQYF.

This clone came up many times. The read comes to an end 3 residues before the CDR3 does, leaving the germline J gene to fill in the end. The chain has TRBV7-9 and TRBJ2-5; D perhaps matches TRBD1 (6 bases). CDR3 size: 15 residues. The germline V and J ends were trimmed by 4 bases and 3 bases, with 15 bases remaining between them. Per the germline V gene, CDR1 is SEHNR and CDR2 is FQNEAQ (reference sequence). The chain's CDR3 is CASSSNREGKETQYF. CDR3 bases read: TGTGCCAGCAGCTCAAACAGGGAAGGGAAAGAGACC.

This clone has a count of ten or more. The junction does not match germline at one end; this may be a read error. The sequenced CDR3 bases are TGTGCTAGCAGCTTAGCAGAGGACACTGAA. Its translation is CASSLAEDTE. The complete CDR3 protein is CASSLAEDTEAFF. V usage is TRBV7-7 and J usage is TRBJ1-1, with D hard to call. Coverage ceases 3 residues before the CDR3 finishes, and the germline J gene fills in the end. The CDR3 runs to 13 residues. Germline V gene lookup returns CDR1 SSHAT and CDR2 FNYEAQ (reference sequence).

This clone was counted ten times or more. The read ends 3 residues before the CDR3 terminus; that terminus is restored from the germline J gene. V gene TRBV5-1 combines with J gene TRBJ2-5; possibly TRBD2 for D (7 bases). The CDR3 runs 15 residues. Looked up from germline, CDR1 is SGHRS and CDR2 is YFSETQ. Trimming took 4 bases from V and 5 from J, leaving 18 bases between them. The DNA read from the CDR3 is TGCGCCAGCAGCCCTCGGGGGCGGGGGATGGAGACC. Its translation is CASSPRGRGMET. The complete CDR3 sequence is CASSPRGRGMETQYF. Supplemented by reference TRBV5-1 and TRBJ2-5, the full variable domain reads KAGVTQTPRYLIKTRGQQVTLSCSPISGHRSVSWYQQTPGQGLQFLFEYFSETQRNKGNFPGRFSGRQFSNSRSEMNVSTLELGDSALYLCASSPRGRGMETQYFGPGTRLLVL.

This clone has a count of ten or more. The read finishes 3 residues shy of the CDR3 end, and the germline J gene is used to complete it. This sequence joins TRBV13 and TRBJ2-7; the D gene is possibly TRBD1 (5 bases). This CDR3 is built from 13 residues. Germline V CDR1 and CDR2: PRHDT, FYEKMQ (reference sequence). Trimming cost V 3 bases and J 3 bases, with 9 bases left between them. The CDR3 region is CASSFQGNYEQYF. CDR3 bases read: TGTGCCAGCAGCTTTCAGGGAAACTACGAG.

This clone came up many times. The missing CDR3 end, 3 residues past where the read stops, is filled in from the germline J gene. The chain employs TRBV7-9 and TRBJ1-1; D call uncertain. Germline assignment: CDR1 SEHNR and CDR2 FQNEAQ (reference sequence). The CDR3 spans 13 residues. Trimming pared 7 bases from V and 1 base from J, leaving 10 bases between. CDR3 DNA, as far as it was read: TGTGCCAGCACAGGAGTCCCGAACACTGAA. This codes for CASTGVPNTE. The entire CDR3 reads CASTGVPNTEAFF.

This clone appeared many times. Read coverage stops 3 residues before the CDR3 terminus; the germline J gene supplies the remainder. The gene calls are TRBV20-1 and TRBJ2-1, with 9 bases matching TRBD2. The CDR3 runs to 16 residues. Trimming at V came to 3 bases and at J to 8 bases, leaving 14 bases not matched to a gene. Germline CDR1 DFQATT, CDR2 SNEGSKA (reference sequence). The sequenced CDR3 bases are TGCAGTGCTAGGCCTACACTAGCGGGCGGGACCCATGAG. Translated, it gives CSARPTLAGGTHE. The full CDR3 sequence reads CSARPTLAGGTHEQFF.

This clone was detected ten times or more. The read falls 3 residues short of the CDR3 end, and the missing part is taken from the germline J gene. This chain connects TRBV6-2 or TRBV6-3 to TRBJ1-2, with unresolved D. Germline loops: CDR1 MNHEY, CDR2 SVGEGT. The CDR3 length is 13 residues. The CDR3: CASSFLAVVGYTF. CDR3 bases read: TGTGCCAGCAGCTTCCTAGCGGTGGTCGGC.

This clone was observed at least ten times. The read ends 3 residues before the CDR3 terminus; that terminus is restored from the germline J gene. The chain links TRBV7-3 to TRBJ2-1; 11 bases agree with TRBD1. From germline, CDR1 is SGHTA and CDR2 FQGTGA. With 5 bases clipped from V and 9 bases from J, the junction kept 6 bases outside the gene matches. The CDR3 is made up of 14 amino acids. The CDR3 loop reads CASSPGQGGSEQFF. The DNA read from the CDR3 is TGTGCCAGCAGCCCGGGACAGGGGGGAAGTGAG.

In this sample, this clone turned up many times. The read comes to an end 3 residues before the CDR3 does, leaving the germline J gene to fill in the end. The V and J genes are TRBV14 and TRBJ1-1; D is possibly TRBD1 (5 bases). The ends were cut back, 4 bases at V and 1 base at J, with 13 bases in the middle. From germline, CDR1 is SGHDN and CDR2 FVKESK. The CDR3 loop spans 15 amino acids. The CDR3 spells CASSPNLDRNTEAFF. The part of the CDR3 DNA that was read is TGTGCCAGCAGCCCCAACCTAGACAGGAACACTGAA. The full variable domain, in which reference TRBV14 and TRBJ1-1 provide the parts outside the CDR3, is EAGVTQFPSHSVIEKGQTVTLRCDPISGHDNLYWYRRVMGKEIKFLLHFVKESKQDESGMPNNRFLAERTGGTYSTLKVQPAELEDSGVYFCASSPNLDRNTEAFFGQGTRLTVV.

The CDR3 loop is CASSLSGSGSYEQYF. CDR3 DNA (partial): TGTGCCAGCAGCCTAAGCGGGAGTGGGTCCTACGAG. The chain is built from TRBV7-6 and TRBJ2-7; 8 bases agree with TRBD2. Read sequence stops 3 residues before the CDR3 end, and the germline J gene provides the missing end. The germline V gene has CDR1 SGHVS and CDR2 FNYEAQ. The CDR3 consists of 15 residues. The trim removed 5 bases at V and 1 base at J, leaving 7 bases unmatched.

By share, this clone ranks as medium-sized. The sequenced fragment ends 3 residues before the CDR3 boundary, so the rest is inferred from the germline J gene. The rearrangement uses TRBV6-2 or TRBV6-3 and TRBJ1-1; D is possibly TRBD1 (5 bases). The CDR3 totals 12 residues. Looked up from germline, CDR1 is MNHEY and CDR2 is SVGEGT. The part of the CDR3 DNA that was read is TGTGCCAGCAGTTACTCGGGGCAAGTT. It is translated as CASSYSGQV. The CDR3, in full, reads CASSYSGQVAFF.

This clone was seen at least ten times. The read ends 3 residues early relative to the CDR3; the germline J gene fills the gap. The chain is built from TRBV28 and TRBJ1-3; the D gene is possibly TRBD1 (6 bases). The CDR3 runs to 13 residues. The germline CDR1 and CDR2 sequences are MDHEN and SYDVKM. CDR3 region: CAGQRSPRNTIYF. The sequenced part of the CDR3 DNA is TGTGCTGGACAGCGGTCTCCGCGAAACACC.

The sample holds many counts of this clone. Read coverage stops 3 residues before the CDR3 terminus; the germline J gene supplies the remainder. The chain employs TRBV5-5 and TRBJ1-5, with 7 positions matching TRBD1. Germline V gene sequence: CDR1 SGHKS, CDR2 YYEKEE (reference sequence). CDR3 length equals 15 residues. Germline trimming cut 4 bases from V and 3 bases from J; bases unmatched to any gene: 7. This chain's CDR3 is CASSRTGYDNQPQHF. The part of the CDR3 DNA that was read is TGTGCCAGCAGCAGGACAGGATATGACAATCAGCCC.

This clone was seen many times. The observed sequence ends 3 residues before the CDR3 terminus, with the missing tail filled in from the germline J gene. V usage is TRBV6-4 and J usage is TRBJ2-1; 10 nucleotides agree with TRBD2. Germline CDR1 is MRHNA and CDR2 is SNTAGT. The CDR3 has 16 residues. Unmatched junction bases numbered 12, after V lost 4 bases and J lost 9 bases. The covered CDR3 bases are TGTGCCAGCAGTGCGGAGACCAGCGGGGGGGCGAGTGAG. Amino acids: CASSAETSGGASE. The full CDR3 is CASSAETSGGASEQFF.

This clone has more than one count but fewer than ten. The CDR3 end is not reached by the read, which stops 3 residues before it; the germline J gene fills it in. This sequence joins TRBV5-3 and TRBJ2-7; TRBD1 matches at 7 bases. TRBV5-3 is known as an ORF, though its function is uncertain. CDR3 length: 14 residues. Germline trimming cut 1 base from V and 3 bases from J; bases unmatched to any gene: 4. The part of the CDR3 DNA that was read is TGTGCCAGAAGCTTGTGGGACAGATACTACGAG. This gives the protein CARSLWDRYYE. The entire CDR3 is CARSLWDRYYEQYF.

This clone was seen at least ten times. The sequenced CDR3 bases are TGCAGCGTTGAAGGAATGGGCGCACTGAACTATGGC. It specifies CSVEGMGALNYG. The CDR3 reads in full as CSVEGMGALNYGYTF. The genes are TRBV29-1 and TRBJ1-2, with D hard to call. The sequenced fragment ends 3 residues before the CDR3 boundary, so the rest is inferred from the germline J gene. From germline, CDR1 is SQVTM and CDR2 ANQGSEA. The CDR3 length is 15 residues. V dropped 1 base and J dropped 2 bases, with 14 bases sitting between them.

This clone was seen many times. The sequenced fragment ends 3 residues before the CDR3 boundary, so the rest is inferred from the germline J gene. The genes are TRBV18 and TRBJ2-3; 11 positions match TRBD2. Per the germline V gene, CDR1 is KGHSH and CDR2 is LQKENI. V trimming: 2 bases; J trimming: 2 bases; junction bases outside the gene matches: 3. The CDR3 runs 16 residues. The covered CDR3 bases are TGTGCCAGCTCACCAGTAGCGGGGGGGACCACAGATACG. Translated: CASSPVAGGTTDT. The entire CDR3 protein reads CASSPVAGGTTDTQYF.

This clone was seen ten or more times. Read data end 3 residues before the CDR3 end; the end is taken from the germline J gene. The chain carries TRBV5-1 and TRBJ1-1; 10 bases agree with TRBD1. Germline loops: CDR1 SGHRS, CDR2 YFSETQ. After removal of 0 bases from V and 4 bases from J, the junction contained 15 bases not matched to a gene. This CDR3 spans 19 amino acids. CDR3 DNA (partial): TGCGCCAGCAGCTTGGTCCCGCTCGGACAGGGGGGGACGGGCACTGAA. It yields the protein CASSLVPLGQGGTGTE. The whole CDR3 protein reads CASSLVPLGQGGTGTEAFF.

This clone was observed many times. The read stops 3 residues short of the end of the CDR3; the missing end is completed from the germline J gene. This rearrangement joins TRBV28 to TRBJ1-2, with D tentatively TRBD1 (5 bases). Trimming stripped 5 bases from V and 7 bases from J, with 8 bases between. The CDR3 is made up of 11 amino acids. Germline assignment: CDR1 MDHEN and CDR2 SYDVKM. The CDR3 here is CASSPDSGYTF. The sequenced part of the CDR3 DNA is TGTGCCAGCAGTCCAGACAGTGGC.

This clone was counted ten times or more. The read ends 3 residues shy of where the CDR3 ends; the end is completed using the germline J gene. V usage is TRBV5-1 and J usage is TRBJ1-1, with 7 bases matching TRBD1. V shed 0 bases and J 1 base; nucleotides not matched to a gene: 3. In germline, CDR1 is SGHRS, CDR2 YFSETQ. The CDR3 sequence is 15 residues long. CDR3 bases read: TGCGCCAGCAGCTTGGAGGGACAGTCGAACACTGAA. Translated, it gives CASSLEGQSNTE. The CDR3 in full is CASSLEGQSNTEAFF.

This clone was seen many times. The CDR3 end falls 3 residues outside the read, so it is completed with the germline J gene. This chain uses TRBV29-1 with TRBJ1-1, with 8 bases matching TRBD1. Germline V lookup: CDR1 SQVTM, CDR2 ANQGSEA. The CDR3 is 12 residues long. J was trimmed by 3 bases and V by 6 bases; bases with no gene match: 3. The CDR3 DNA, read in part, is TGCAGCGTGCACAGGGGGGACACTGAA. This translates into CSVHRGDTE. The whole CDR3 region reads CSVHRGDTEAFF.

This clone has a count of ten or more. Read data end 3 residues before the CDR3 end; the end is taken from the germline J gene. The rearrangement uses TRBV30 and TRBJ2-1; D remains unclear. V was trimmed by 5 bases and J by 0 bases, leaving 11 bases between them. The germline V gene has CDR1 GTSNPN and CDR2 SVGIG (reference sequence). CDR3 length equals 14 residues. The CDR3 DNA, read in part, is TGTGCCTGGGGAGAGACTTACTCCTACAATGAG. It specifies CAWGETYSYNE. The whole CDR3 region reads CAWGETYSYNEQFF.